This T cell receptor beta chain derives from a study of T cells in Graves' hyperthyroidism and ophthalmopathy. Germline V gene data show CDR1 as MNHEY and CDR2 as SVGEGT. The V and J ends lost 0 bases and 6 bases respectively, with 18 bases between them. This CDR3 has 16 amino acids. For this clonotype: Given a much more abundant clone one base away, this may be a read error.

Regions amplified from RNA transcripts were the TCR beta CDR3 regions. HTBI primers drove first-round RT-PCR of the TCR CDR3. TCRdb fed the multiplex PCR reads into MiXCR, producing one record per CDR3 protein. The table includes hundreds of thousands of distinct CDR3 sequences, approximately 15% detected once. The chain couples TRBV6-2 or TRBV6-3 to TRBJ2-7, with D possibly TRBD2 on 5 matching bases. The sample was blood. The receptor's source is a woman between 40 and 55 years old with Graves' ophthalmopathy. In DNA form, the CDR3 reads TGTGCCAGCAGTTACTCGGGAGCCTTCCTACTCGGCGAGCAGTACTTC. This encodes CASSYSGAFLLGEQYF.